This T cell receptor (beta chain) originates from a study of CD8+ T cells in alopecia areata. This clone was recorded a few times. Extracted RNA was reverse transcribed into cDNA, the sequencing template. Assay: immunoSEQ multiplex PCR; the TCRdb copy retains only in-frame clones and omits some. The sample carries about 140,000 clones, more than 85% recorded once. Germline V gene lookup returns CDR1 SQVTM and CDR2 ANQGSEA. The CDR3 is made up of 13 amino acids. V dropped 6 bases and J dropped 2 bases, with 12 bases sitting between them. Treatment meaning: oral pan-JAK inhibitor, 5-10 mg twice daily. The source of this sequence is a human donor with alopecia areata. Sequenced material: CD8+ T cells sorted from blood, taken at week 4, from a patient treated with tofacitinib. The rearrangement joins TRBV29-1 to TRBJ2-3, with D possibly TRBD1 on 5 matching bases. The CDR3 reads CSVVDSDTDTQYF. The CDR3 DNA reads as TGCAGCGTAGTAGACAGCGACACAGATACGCAGTATTTT.